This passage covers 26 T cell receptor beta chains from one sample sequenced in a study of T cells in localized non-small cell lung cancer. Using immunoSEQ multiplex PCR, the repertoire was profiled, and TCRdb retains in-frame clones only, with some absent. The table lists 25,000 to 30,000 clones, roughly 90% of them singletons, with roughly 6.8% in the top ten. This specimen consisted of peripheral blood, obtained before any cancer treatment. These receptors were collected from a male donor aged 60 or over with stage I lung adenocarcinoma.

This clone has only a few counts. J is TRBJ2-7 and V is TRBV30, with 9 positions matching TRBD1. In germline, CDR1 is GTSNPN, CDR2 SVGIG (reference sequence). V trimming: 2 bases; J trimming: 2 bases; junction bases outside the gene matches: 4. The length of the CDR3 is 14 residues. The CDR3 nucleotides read TGTGCCTGGAGTCGGACAGGGGTAACCTACGAGCAGTACTTC. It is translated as CAWSRTGVTYEQYF.

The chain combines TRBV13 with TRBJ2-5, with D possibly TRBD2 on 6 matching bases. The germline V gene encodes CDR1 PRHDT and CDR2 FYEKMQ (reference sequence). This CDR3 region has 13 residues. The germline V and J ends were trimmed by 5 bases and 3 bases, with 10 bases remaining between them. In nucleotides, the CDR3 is TGTGCCAGCAGCACATTAGCGGAAGAGACCCAGTACTTC. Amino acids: CASSTLAEETQYF.

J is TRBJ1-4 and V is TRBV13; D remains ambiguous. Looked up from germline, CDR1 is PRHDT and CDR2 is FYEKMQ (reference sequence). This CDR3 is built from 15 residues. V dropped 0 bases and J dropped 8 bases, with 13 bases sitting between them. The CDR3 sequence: CASSLGSGVGEKLFF. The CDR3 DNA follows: TGTGCCAGCAGCTTAGGGTCTGGGGTAGGGGAAAAACTGTTTTTT.

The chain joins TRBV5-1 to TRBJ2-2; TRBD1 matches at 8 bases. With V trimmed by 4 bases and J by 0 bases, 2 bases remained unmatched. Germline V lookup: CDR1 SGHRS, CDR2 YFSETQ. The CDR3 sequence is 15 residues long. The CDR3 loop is CASSEQGANTGELFF. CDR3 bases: TGCGCCAGCAGCGAACAGGGGGCGAACACCGGGGAGCTGTTTTTT.

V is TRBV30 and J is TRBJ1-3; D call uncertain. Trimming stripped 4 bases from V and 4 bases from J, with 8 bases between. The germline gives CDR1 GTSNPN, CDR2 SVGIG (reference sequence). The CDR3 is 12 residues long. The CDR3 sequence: CAWNSGGNTIYF. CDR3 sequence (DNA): TGTGCCTGGAACTCTGGGGGAAACACCATATATTTT.

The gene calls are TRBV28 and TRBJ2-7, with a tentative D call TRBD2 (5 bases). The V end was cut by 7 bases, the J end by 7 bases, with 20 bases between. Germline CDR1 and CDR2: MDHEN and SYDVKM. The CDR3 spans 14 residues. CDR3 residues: CASTTGIRGGEQYF. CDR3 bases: TGTGCCAGCACCACCGGGATCCGGGGTGGGGAGCAGTACTTC.

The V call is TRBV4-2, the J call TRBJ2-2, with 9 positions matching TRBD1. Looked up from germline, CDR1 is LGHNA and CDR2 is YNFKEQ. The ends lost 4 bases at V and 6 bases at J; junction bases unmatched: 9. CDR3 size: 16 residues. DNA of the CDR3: TGTGCCAGCAGCCCTGGACAGGGGAGAATTGCCGGGGAGCTGTTTTTT. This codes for CASSPGQGRIAGELFF.

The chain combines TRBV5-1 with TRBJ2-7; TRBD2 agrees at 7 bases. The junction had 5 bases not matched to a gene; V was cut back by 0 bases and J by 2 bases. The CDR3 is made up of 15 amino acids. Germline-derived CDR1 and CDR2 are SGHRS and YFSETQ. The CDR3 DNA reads TGCGCCAGCAGCTTGGGGGGAAGCGGGACCTACGAGCAGTACTTC. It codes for CASSLGGSGTYEQYF.

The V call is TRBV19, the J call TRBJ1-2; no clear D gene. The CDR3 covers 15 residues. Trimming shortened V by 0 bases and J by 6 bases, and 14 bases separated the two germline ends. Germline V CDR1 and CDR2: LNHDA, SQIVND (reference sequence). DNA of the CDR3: TGTGCCAGTAGTATAGATCTACGCAGACAAGATGGCTACACCTTC. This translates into CASSIDLRRQDGYTF.

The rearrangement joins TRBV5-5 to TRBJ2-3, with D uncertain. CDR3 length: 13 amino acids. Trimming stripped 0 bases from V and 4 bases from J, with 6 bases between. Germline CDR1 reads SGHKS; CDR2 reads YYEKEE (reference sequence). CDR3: CASSLDLADTQYF. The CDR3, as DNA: TGTGCCAGCAGCTTGGATCTCGCAGATACGCAGTATTTT.

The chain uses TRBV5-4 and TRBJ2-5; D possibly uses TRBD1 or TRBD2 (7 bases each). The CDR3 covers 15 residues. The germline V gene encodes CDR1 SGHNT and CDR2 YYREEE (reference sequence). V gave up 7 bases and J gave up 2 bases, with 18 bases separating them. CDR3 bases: TGTGCCAGCTCTCAGGGGGGGATGTGGCAAGAGACCCAGTACTTC. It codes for CASSQGGMWQETQYF.

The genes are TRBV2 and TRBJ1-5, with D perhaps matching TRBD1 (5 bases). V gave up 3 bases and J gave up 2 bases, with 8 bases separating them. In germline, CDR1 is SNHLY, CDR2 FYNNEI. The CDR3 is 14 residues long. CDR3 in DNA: TGTGCCAGCAGTGACGGGGGTGGCAATCAGCCCCAGCATTTT. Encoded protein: CASSDGGGNQPQHF.

In nucleotides, the CDR3 is TGTGCCAGCAGCTTCGGCCTAGCGGTCTCCTACAATGAGCAGTTCTTC. The encoded protein is CASSFGLAVSYNEQFF. V is TRBV5-5 and J is TRBJ2-1; 7 bases align to TRBD2. CDR1 SGHKS and CDR2 YYEKEE come from the germline V gene (reference sequence). The CDR3 contains 16 residues. Trimming took 2 bases from V and 0 from J; bases not matched to a gene: 5.

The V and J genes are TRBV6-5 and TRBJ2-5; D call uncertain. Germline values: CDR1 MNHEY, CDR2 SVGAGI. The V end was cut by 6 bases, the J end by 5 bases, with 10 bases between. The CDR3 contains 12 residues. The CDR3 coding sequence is TGTGCCAGCAGAAGCCCCTCTGAGACCCAGTACTTC. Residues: CASRSPSETQYF.

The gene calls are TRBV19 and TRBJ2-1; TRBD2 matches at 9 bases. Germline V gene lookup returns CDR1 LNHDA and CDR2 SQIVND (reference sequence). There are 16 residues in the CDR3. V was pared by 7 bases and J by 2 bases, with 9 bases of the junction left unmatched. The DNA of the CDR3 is TGTGCCAGTACCCAGTACGGCGGGGGGGCCTACAATGAGCAGTTCTTC. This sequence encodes CASTQYGGGAYNEQFF.

CDR3 in amino acids: CASSTEMGTVTYGYTF. The CDR3 region has the DNA TGTGCCAGTAGCACCGAAATGGGGACAGTCACTTATGGCTACACCTTC. This chain links TRBV19 with TRBJ1-2; TRBD1 matches at 7 bases. The germline V gene has CDR1 LNHDA and CDR2 SQIVND (reference sequence). After removal of 6 bases from V and 5 bases from J, the junction contained 15 bases not matched to a gene. The CDR3 sequence is 16 residues long.

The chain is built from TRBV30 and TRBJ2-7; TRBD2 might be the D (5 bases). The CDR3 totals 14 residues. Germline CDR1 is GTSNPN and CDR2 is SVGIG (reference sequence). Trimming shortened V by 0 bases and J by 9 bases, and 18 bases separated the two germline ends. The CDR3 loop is CAWSVLMSGGAQYF. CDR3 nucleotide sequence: TGTGCCTGGAGTGTCTTAATGTCTGGAGGAGCGCAGTACTTC.

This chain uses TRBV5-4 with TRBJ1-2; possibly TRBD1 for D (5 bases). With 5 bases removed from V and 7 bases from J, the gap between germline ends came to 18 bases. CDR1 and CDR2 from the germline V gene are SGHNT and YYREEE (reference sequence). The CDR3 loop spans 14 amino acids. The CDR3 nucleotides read TGTGCCAGCAGTTACGGGACGGACGCCGCTGGCTACACCTTC. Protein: CASSYGTDAAGYTF.

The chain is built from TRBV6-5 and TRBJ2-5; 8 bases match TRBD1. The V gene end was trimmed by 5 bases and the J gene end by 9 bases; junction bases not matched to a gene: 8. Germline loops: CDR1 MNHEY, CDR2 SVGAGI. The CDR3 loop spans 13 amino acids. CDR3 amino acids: CASSGPGTGPQYF. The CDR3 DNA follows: TGTGCCAGCAGTGGTCCCGGGACAGGTCCCCAGTACTTC.

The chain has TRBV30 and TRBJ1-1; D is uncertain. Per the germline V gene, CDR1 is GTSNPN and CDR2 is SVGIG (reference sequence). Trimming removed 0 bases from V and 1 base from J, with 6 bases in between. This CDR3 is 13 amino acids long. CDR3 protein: CAWSVSENTEAFF. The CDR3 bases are TGTGCCTGGAGTGTCTCGGAGAACACTGAAGCTTTCTTT.

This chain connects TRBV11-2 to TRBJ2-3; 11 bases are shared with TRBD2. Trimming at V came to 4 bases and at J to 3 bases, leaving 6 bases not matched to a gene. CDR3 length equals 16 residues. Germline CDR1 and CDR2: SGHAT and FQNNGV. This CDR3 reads CASSWVAGGATDTQYF. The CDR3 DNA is TGTGCCAGCAGCTGGGTAGCGGGGGGGGCGACAGATACGCAGTATTTT.

CDR3 amino acids: CASSLEGSSYNEQFF. The DNA for the CDR3 is TGTGCCAGCAGCTTAGAAGGGAGCTCCTACAATGAGCAGTTCTTC. The chain couples TRBV7-2 to TRBJ2-1; D is perhaps TRBD2 (5 bases). Germline V gene data show CDR1 as SGHTA and CDR2 as FQGNSA. The CDR3 is 15 amino acids. The germline V and J ends were trimmed by 1 base and 0 bases, with 7 bases remaining between them.

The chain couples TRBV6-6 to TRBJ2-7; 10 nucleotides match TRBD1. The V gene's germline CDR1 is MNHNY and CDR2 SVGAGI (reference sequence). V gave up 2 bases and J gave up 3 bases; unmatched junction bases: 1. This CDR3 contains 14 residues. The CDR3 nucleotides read TGTGCCAGCAGTTACGGGACAGGGGTCTACGAGCAGTACTTC. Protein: CASSYGTGVYEQYF.

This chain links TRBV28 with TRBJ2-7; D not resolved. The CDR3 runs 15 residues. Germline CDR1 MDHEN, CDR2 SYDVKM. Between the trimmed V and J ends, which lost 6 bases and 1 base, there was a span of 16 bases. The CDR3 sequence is CASSAQVQPSYEQYF. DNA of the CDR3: TGTGCCAGCAGCGCTCAGGTCCAACCGTCCTACGAGCAGTACTTC.

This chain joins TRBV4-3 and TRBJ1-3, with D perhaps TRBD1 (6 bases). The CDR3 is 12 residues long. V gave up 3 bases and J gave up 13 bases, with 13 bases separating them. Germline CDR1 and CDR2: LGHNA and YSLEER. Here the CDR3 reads CASSQRGQEIYF. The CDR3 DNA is TGCGCCAGCAGCCAGCGGGGACAAGAGATATATTTT.

This CDR3 reads CASSYSMGEGTEAFF. Written as DNA, the CDR3 is TGTGCCAGCAGTTACTCGATGGGGGAGGGGACTGAAGCTTTCTTT. The chain carries TRBV6-5 and TRBJ1-1; weak D call: TRBD1 (5 bases). The CDR3 contains 15 residues. V lost 0 bases and J 5 bases, leaving 13 bases between the germline ends. Germline V lookup: CDR1 MNHEY, CDR2 SVGAGI.